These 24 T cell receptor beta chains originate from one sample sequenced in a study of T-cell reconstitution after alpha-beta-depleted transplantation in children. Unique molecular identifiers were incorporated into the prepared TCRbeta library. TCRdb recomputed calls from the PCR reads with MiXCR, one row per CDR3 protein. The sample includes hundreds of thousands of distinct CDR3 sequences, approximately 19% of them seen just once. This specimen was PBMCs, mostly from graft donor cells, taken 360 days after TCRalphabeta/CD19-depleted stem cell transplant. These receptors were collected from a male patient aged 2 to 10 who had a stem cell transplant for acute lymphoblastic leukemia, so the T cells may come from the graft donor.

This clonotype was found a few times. The CDR3 DNA is TGTGCCAGCAGCCCCGGGACTAGCCCATCCAATGAGCAGTTCTTC. Encoded protein: CASSPGTSPSNEQFF. The rearrangement joins TRBV5-5 to TRBJ2-1, with TRBD2 matching 9 bases. The length of the CDR3 is 15 residues. Germline CDR1 reads SGHKS; CDR2 reads YYEKEE (reference sequence). The trim removed 4 bases at V and 6 bases at J, leaving 8 bases unmatched.

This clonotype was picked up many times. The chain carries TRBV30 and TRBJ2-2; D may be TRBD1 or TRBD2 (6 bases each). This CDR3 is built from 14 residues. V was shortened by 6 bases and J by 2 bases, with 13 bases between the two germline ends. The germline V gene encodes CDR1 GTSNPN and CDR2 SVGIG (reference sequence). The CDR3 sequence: CACRGALNTGELFF. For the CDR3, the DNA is TGTGCCTGTAGGGGGGCTCTCAACACCGGGGAGCTGTTTTTT.

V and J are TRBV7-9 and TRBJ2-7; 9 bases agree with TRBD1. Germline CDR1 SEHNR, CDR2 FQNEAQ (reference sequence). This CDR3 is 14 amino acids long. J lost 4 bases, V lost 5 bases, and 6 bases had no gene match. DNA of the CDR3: TGTGCCAGCAGCCCGACGGGACAGGGATACGAGCAGTACTTC. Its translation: CASSPTGQGYEQYF.

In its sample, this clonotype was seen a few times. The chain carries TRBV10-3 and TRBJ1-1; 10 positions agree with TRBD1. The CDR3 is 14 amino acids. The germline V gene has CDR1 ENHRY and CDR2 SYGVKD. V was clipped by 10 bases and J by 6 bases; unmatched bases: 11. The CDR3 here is CASDRGPQGPEAFF. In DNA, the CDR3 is TGTGCCAGCGACAGGGGGCCCCAGGGACCTGAAGCTTTCTTT.

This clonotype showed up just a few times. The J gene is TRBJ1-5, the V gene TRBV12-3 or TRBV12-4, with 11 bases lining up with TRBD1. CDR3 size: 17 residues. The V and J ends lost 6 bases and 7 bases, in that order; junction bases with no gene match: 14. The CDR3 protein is CASSYLLGQGAEQPQHF. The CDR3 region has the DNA TGTGCCAGCAGCTATCTTTTAGGACAGGGGGCGGAACAGCCCCAGCATTTT.

CDR3 in amino acids: CSARVTPTTGELFF. CDR3 nucleotides: TGCAGTGCTAGAGTGACCCCAACCACCGGGGAGCTGTTTTTT. This chain joins TRBV20-1 and TRBJ2-2; no clear D gene. Trimming cost V 1 base and J 4 bases, with 10 bases left between them. CDR1 DFQATT and CDR2 SNEGSKA come from the germline V gene (reference sequence). The CDR3 consists of 14 residues.

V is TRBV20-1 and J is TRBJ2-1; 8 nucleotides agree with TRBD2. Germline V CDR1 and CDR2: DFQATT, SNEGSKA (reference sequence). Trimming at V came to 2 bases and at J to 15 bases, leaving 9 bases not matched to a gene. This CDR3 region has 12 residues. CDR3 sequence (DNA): TGCAGTGCTAGATCTCCGGGACTAGGTCCGTTCTTC. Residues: CSARSPGLGPFF.

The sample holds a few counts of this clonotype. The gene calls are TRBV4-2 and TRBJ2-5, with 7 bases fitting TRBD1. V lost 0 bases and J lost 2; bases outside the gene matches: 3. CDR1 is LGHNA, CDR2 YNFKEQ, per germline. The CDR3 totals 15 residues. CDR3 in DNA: TGTGCCAGCAGCCAAGATACAGGGGAACAAGAGACCCAGTACTTC. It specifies CASSQDTGEQETQYF.

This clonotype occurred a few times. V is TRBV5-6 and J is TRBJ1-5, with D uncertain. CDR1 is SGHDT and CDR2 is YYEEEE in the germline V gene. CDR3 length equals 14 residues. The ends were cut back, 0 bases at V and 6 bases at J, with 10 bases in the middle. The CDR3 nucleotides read TGTGCCAGCAGCTTGGATGGGGATAGTCAGCCCCAGCATTTT. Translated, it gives CASSLDGDSQPQHF.

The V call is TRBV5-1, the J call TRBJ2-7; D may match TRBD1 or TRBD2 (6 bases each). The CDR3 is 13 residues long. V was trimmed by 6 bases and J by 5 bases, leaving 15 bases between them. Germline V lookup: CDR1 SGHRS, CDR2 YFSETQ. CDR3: CASTPPGADEQYF. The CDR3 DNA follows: TGCGCCAGCACGCCTCCGGGGGCTGACGAGCAGTACTTC. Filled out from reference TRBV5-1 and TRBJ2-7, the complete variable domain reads KAGVTQTPRYLIKTRGQQVTLSCSPISGHRSVSWYQQTPGQGLQFLFEYFSETQRNKGNFPGRFSGRQFSNSRSEMNVSTLELGDSALYLCASTPPGADEQYFGPGTRLTVT.

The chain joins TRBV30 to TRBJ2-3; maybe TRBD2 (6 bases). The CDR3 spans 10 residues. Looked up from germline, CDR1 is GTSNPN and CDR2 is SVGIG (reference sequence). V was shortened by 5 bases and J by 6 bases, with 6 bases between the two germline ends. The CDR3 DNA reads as TGTGCCTGGGGAGGGGATACGCAGTATTTT. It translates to CAWGGDTQYF.

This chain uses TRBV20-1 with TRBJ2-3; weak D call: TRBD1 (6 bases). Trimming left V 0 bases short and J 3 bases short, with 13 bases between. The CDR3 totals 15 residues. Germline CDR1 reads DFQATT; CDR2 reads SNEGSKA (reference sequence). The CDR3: CSARDPGVGTDTQYF. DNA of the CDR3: TGCAGTGCTAGAGATCCAGGGGTGGGGACAGATACGCAGTATTTT.

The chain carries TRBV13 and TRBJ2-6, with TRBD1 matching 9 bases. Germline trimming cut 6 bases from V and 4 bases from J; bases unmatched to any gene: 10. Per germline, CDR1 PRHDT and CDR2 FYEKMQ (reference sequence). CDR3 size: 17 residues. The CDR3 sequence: CASRAGDRVLGANVLTF. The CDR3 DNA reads TGTGCCAGCAGGGCCGGGGACAGGGTGTTGGGGGCCAACGTCCTGACTTTC.

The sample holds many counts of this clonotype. The CDR3 loop is CASSSRRIQGEQFF. CDR3 bases: TGTGCCAGCAGCTCACGGCGTATACAAGGTGAGCAGTTCTTC. The chain carries TRBV7-8 and TRBJ2-1; no definite D call. V was clipped by 4 bases and J by 9 bases, with 16 bases between them. Germline-derived CDR1 and CDR2 are SGHVS and FQNEAQ. The CDR3 runs to 14 residues.

DNA for the CDR3: TGCAGTATGGGGGCTACGCAGTATTTT. The encoded protein is CSMGATQYF. This sequence joins TRBV29-1 and TRBJ2-3; TRBD1 might be the D (6 bases). Germline lookup yields CDR1 SQVTM and CDR2 ANQGSEA. The CDR3 runs to 9 residues.

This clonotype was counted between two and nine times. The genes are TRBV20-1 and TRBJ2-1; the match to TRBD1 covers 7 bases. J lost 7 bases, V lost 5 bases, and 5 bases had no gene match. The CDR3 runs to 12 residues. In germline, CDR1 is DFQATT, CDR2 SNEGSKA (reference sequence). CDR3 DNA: TGCAGTGCTCCCGACAGGGAAAATGAGCAGTTCTTC. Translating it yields CSAPDRENEQFF.

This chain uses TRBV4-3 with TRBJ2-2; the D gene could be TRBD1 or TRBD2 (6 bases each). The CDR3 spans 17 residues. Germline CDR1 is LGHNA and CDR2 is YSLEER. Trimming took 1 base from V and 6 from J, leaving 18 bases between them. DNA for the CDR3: TGCGCCAGCAGCCAAGTTTTTGGGACAAGGAGGGCCGGGGAGCTGTTTTTT. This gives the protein CASSQVFGTRRAGELFF.

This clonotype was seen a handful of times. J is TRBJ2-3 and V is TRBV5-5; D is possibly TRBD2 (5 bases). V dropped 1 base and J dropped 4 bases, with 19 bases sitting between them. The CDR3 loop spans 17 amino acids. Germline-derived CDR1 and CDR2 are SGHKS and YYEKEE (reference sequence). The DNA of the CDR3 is TGTGCCAGCAGCTTGCCTCGAGGGCTAGACTCACCAGATACGCAGTATTTT. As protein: CASSLPRGLDSPDTQYF.

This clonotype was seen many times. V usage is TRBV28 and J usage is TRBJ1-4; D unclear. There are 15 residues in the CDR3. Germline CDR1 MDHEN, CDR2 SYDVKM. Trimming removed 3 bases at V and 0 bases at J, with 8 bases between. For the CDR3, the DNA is TGTGCCAGCAGTTTGGTTACTGCAACTAATGAAAAACTGTTTTTT. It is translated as CASSLVTATNEKLFF.

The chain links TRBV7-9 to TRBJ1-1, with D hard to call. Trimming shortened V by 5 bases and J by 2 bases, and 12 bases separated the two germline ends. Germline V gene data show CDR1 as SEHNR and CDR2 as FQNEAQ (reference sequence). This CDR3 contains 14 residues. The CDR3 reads CASSRPRGNTEAFF. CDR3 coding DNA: TGTGCCAGCAGCCGACCCCGGGGAAACACTGAAGCTTTCTTT.

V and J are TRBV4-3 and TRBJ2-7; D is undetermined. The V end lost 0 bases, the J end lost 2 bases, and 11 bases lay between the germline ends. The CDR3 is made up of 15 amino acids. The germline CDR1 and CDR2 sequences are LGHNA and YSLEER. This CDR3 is CASSQDYDVTYEQYF. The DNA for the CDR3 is TGCGCCAGCAGCCAAGATTATGACGTTACCTACGAGCAGTACTTC.

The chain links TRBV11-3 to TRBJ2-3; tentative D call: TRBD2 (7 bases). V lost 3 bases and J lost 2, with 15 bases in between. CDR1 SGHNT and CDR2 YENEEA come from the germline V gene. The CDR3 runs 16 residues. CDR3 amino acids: CASSFGGGALTDTQYF. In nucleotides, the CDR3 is TGTGCCAGCAGCTTTGGAGGGGGGGCCCTCACAGATACGCAGTATTTT.

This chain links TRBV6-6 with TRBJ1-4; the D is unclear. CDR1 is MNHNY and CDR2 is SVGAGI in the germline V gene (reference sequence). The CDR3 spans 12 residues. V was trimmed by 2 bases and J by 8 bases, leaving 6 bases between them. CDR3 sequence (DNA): TGTGCCAGCAGTTACGCCAGAGAAAAACTGTTTTTT. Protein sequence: CASSYAREKLFF.

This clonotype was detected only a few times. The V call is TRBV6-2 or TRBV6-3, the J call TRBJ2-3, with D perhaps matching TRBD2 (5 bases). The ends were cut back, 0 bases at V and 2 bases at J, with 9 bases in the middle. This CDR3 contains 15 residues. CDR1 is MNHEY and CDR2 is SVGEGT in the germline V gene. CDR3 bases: TGTGCCAGCAGTTACTCGAAGACTACCACAGATACGCAGTATTTT. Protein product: CASSYSKTTTDTQYF.